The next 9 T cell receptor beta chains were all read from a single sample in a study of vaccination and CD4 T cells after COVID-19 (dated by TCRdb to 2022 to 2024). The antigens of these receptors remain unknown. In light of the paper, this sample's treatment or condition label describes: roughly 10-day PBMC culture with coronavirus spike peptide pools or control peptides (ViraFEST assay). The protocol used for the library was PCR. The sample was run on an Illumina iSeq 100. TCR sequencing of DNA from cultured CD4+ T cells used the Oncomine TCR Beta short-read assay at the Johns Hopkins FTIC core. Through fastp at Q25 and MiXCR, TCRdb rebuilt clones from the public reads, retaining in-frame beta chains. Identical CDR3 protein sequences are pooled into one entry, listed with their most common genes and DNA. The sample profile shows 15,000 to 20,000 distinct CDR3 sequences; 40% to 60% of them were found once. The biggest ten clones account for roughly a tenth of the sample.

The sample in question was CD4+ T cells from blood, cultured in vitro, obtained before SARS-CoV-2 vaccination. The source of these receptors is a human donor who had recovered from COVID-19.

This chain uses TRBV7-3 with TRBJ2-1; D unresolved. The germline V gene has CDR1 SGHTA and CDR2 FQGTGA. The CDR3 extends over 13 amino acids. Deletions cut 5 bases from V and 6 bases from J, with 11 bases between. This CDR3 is CASSPAQTNEQFF. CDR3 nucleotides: TGTGCCAGCAGCCCCGCCCAGACCAATGAGCAGTTCTTC.

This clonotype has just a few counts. This CDR3 reads CASSKCLNREESSPLHF. DNA for the CDR3: TGTGCCAGCAGCAAATGTCTGAACAGAGAGGAGAGTTCACCCCTCCACTTT. This chain joins TRBV21-1 and TRBJ1-6. TRBV21-1 is a known pseudogene. The CDR3 is 17 residues long.

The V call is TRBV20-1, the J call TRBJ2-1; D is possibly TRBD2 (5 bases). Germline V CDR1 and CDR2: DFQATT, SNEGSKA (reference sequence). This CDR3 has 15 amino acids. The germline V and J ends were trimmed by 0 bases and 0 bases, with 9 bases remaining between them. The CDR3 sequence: CSARDPAVSYNEQFF. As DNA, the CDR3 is TGCAGTGCTAGAGATCCAGCGGTCTCCTACAATGAGCAGTTCTTC.

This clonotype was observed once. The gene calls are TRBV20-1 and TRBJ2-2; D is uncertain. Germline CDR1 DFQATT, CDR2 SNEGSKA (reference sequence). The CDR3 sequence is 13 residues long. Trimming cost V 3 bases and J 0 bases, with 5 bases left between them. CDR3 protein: CSARCSNTGELFF. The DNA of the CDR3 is TGCAGTGCTAGGTGTTCGAACACCGGGGAGCTGTTTTTT.

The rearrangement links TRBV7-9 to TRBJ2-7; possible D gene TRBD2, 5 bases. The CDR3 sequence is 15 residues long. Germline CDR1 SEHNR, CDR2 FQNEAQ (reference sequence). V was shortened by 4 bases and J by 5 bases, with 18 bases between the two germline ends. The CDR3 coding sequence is TGTGCCAGCAGCTATCCCGAGAACGGAGGACACGAGCAGTACTTC. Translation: CASSYPENGGHEQYF.

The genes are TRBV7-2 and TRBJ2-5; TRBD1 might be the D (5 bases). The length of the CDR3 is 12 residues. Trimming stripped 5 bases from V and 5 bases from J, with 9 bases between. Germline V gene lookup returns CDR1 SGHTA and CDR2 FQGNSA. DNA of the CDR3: TGTGCCAGCAGCCCAGGGTTTGAGACCCAGTACTTC. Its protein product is CASSPGFETQYF. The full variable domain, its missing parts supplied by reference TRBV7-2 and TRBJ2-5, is GAGVSQSPSNKVTEKGKDVELRCDPISGHTALYWYRQSLGQGLEFLIYFQGNSAPDKSGLPSDRFSAERTGGSVSTLTIQRTQQEDSAVYLCASSPGFETQYFGPGTRLLVL.

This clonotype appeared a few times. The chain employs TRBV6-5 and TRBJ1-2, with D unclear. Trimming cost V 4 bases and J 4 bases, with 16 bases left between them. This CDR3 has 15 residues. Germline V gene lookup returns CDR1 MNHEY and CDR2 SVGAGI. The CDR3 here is CASSSQPDPGYGYTF. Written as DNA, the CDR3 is TGTGCCAGCAGTTCACAACCGGATCCCGGCTATGGCTACACCTTC.

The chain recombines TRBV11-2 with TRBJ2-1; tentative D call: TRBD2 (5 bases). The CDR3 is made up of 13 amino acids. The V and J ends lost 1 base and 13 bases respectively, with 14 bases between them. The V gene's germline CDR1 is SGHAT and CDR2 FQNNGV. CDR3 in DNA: TGTGCCAGCAGCTTAGCGGGGAGTGATCTTCAGTTCTTC. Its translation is CASSLAGSDLQFF.

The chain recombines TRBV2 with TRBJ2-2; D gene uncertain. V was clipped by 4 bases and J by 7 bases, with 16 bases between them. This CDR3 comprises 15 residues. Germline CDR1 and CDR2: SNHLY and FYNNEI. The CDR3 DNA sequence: TGTGCCAGCAGTGGGTCTAGAGCTAGTGGCGGGGAGCTGTTTTTT. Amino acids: CASSGSRASGGELFF.